This TCR beta chain was identified during a study of cytomegalovirus exposure and HLA in healthy donors. The PCR used 60 Vbeta and 13 Jbeta primers. Only in-frame clones appear in the TCRdb table, and some are missing; sequencing was by immunoSEQ multiplex PCR. The sample includes about 190,000 clones, over 70% of them seen just once. The sample comprised PBMCs. The receptor was isolated from a man aged 25-40 years in good health and CMV-seronegative.

This CDR3 reads CASSVGIQYNEKLFF. CDR3 in DNA: TGTGCCAGCAGCGTAGGTATCCAGTATAATGAAAAACTGTTTTTT. This chain links TRBV9 with TRBJ1-4; D not resolved. Trimming pared 0 bases from V and 4 bases from J, leaving 10 bases between. The CDR3 length is 15 residues. Germline CDR1 is SGDLS and CDR2 is YYNGEE. The full variable domain, in which reference TRBV9 and TRBJ1-4 provide the parts outside the CDR3, is DSGVTQTPKHLITATGQRVTLRCSPRSGDLSVYWYQQSLDQGLQFLIQYYNGEERAKGNILERFSAQQFPDLHSELNLSSLELGDSALYFCASSVGIQYNEKLFFGSGTQLSVL.